One sample yielded the 30 T cell receptor beta chains listed below, sequenced in a study of OX40 agonist ivuxolimab in advanced cancers. TCRdb's table, derived via immunoSEQ multiplex PCR, lists solely in-frame clones and lacks some. The data contain over 30,000 clones, roughly four fifths of them singletons. The material was CD4+ or CD8+ T cells sorted from blood, obtained in a trial of the OX40 agonist ivuxolimab. Receptor source: an adult with an advanced solid tumor such as melanoma, head and neck, liver or kidney cancer.

The chain recombines TRBV10-1 with TRBJ2-2; 9 nucleotides line up with TRBD2. CDR3 length equals 14 residues. The J segment lost 4 bases and the V segment lost 7 bases, leaving 4 bases of the junction unmatched. CDR1 WNHNN and CDR2 SYGVQD come from the germline V gene (reference sequence). The CDR3 bases are TGCGCCAGCAAAAGCGGGAGGTCCACCGGGGAGCTGTTTTTT. This encodes CASKSGRSTGELFF.

This chain links TRBV27 with TRBJ1-6; unclear D gene. V lost 5 bases, J lost 7 bases, and 6 bases lay in between. CDR3 length: 12 amino acids. The V gene's germline CDR1 is MNHEY and CDR2 SMNVEV (reference sequence). DNA of the CDR3: TGTGCCAGCAGTCATGGGAATTCACCCCTCCACTTT. Translation gives CASSHGNSPLHF.

The chain links TRBV27 to TRBJ2-5, with D tentatively TRBD2 (5 bases). V was cut by 2 bases and J by 6 bases, with 10 bases left in between. The CDR3 is 13 residues long. Germline V CDR1 and CDR2: MNHEY, SMNVEV (reference sequence). CDR3: CASSLRLTQTQYF. The CDR3 DNA reads TGTGCCAGCAGTTTAAGACTAACTCAGACCCAGTACTTC.

The chain joins TRBV6-1 to TRBJ2-1, with a weak D call TRBD2 (6 bases). Germline CDR1 is MNHNS and CDR2 is SASEGT. V lost 10 bases and J lost 8, with 21 bases in between. The CDR3 runs 14 residues. CDR3 in amino acids: CATWGDFAVDEQFF. CDR3 in DNA: TGTGCCACGTGGGGGGACTTCGCAGTCGATGAGCAGTTCTTC.

The CDR3 sequence is CASSLSLVGSYEQYF. The CDR3 region has the DNA TGCGCCAGCAGCCTCTCCTTGGTGGGCTCCTACGAGCAGTACTTC. The rearrangement uses TRBV5-1 and TRBJ2-7; D uncertain. The germline V gene encodes CDR1 SGHRS and CDR2 YFSETQ. The CDR3 runs to 15 residues. Trimming cost V 4 bases and J 0 bases, with 14 bases left between them. The full variable domain, rest sourced from reference TRBV5-1 and TRBJ2-7, is KAGVTQTPRYLIKTRGQQVTLSCSPISGHRSVSWYQQTPGQGLQFLFEYFSETQRNKGNFPGRFSGRQFSNSRSEMNVSTLELGDSALYLCASSLSLVGSYEQYFGPGTRLTVT.

This sequence joins TRBV4-3 and TRBJ1-2; D call uncertain. The CDR3 extends over 15 amino acids. The germline CDR1 and CDR2 sequences are LGHNA and YSLEER. Trimming left V 4 bases short and J 1 base short, with 13 bases between. This chain's CDR3 is CASSPDPRGNYGYTF. Here the CDR3 DNA reads TGCGCCAGCAGCCCAGACCCGCGGGGTAACTATGGCTACACCTTC.

The CDR3 sequence: CASSPPPGVEGYTF. The CDR3 region has the DNA TGTGCCAGCTCACCACCTCCCGGGGTGGAGGGCTACACCTTC. The rearrangement uses TRBV18 and TRBJ1-2; D not resolved. CDR3 size: 14 residues. Between the trimmed V and J ends, which lost 0 bases and 8 bases, there was a span of 13 bases. The germline CDR1 and CDR2 sequences are KGHSH and LQKENI.

The chain joins TRBV4-3 to TRBJ2-2; no clear D. V was shortened by 5 bases and J by 1 base, with 5 bases between the two germline ends. Germline V gives CDR1 LGHNA, CDR2 YSLEER. This CDR3 has 13 amino acids. CDR3 in DNA: TGCGCCAGCAGCGAGAGGAACACCGGGGAGCTGTTTTTT. Its protein is CASSERNTGELFF.

For the CDR3, the DNA is TGTGCCAGCAGGGCCCCCCTCGGGACCTTGTCTACGAGCTCTGGAAACACCATATATTTT. It yields the protein CASRAPLGTLSTSSGNTIYF. The chain is built from TRBV28 and TRBJ1-3; D possibly corresponds to TRBD1 (5 bases). Between the trimmed V and J ends, which lost 6 bases and 0 bases, there was a span of 27 bases. The length of the CDR3 is 20 residues. CDR1 and CDR2 (germline): MDHEN, SYDVKM.

This clone was seen once. The chain links TRBV7-2 to TRBJ2-3, with D possibly being TRBD1 (5 bases). Germline CDR1 is SGHTA and CDR2 is FQGNSA. Trimming took 4 bases from V and 3 from J, leaving 17 bases between them. This CDR3 contains 16 residues. CDR3: CASSYRTLKGTDTQYF. The CDR3, as DNA: TGTGCCAGCAGCTACCGGACGTTAAAGGGGACAGATACGCAGTATTTT.

V is TRBV18 and J is TRBJ2-6; D is unclear. Germline CDR1 reads KGHSH; CDR2 reads LQKENI. Between the trimmed V and J ends, which lost 3 bases and 4 bases, there was a span of 16 bases. The CDR3 extends over 17 amino acids. CDR3 sequence: CASSPVPSGLGANVLTF. The CDR3 coding sequence is TGTGCCAGCTCACCTGTTCCGTCTGGGCTAGGGGCCAACGTCCTGACTTTC.

V and J are TRBV5-1 and TRBJ2-7; TRBD1 might be the D (5 bases). V lost 2 bases and J lost 2, with 8 bases in between. Germline V lookup: CDR1 SGHRS, CDR2 YFSETQ. This CDR3 has 13 residues. DNA of the CDR3: TGCGCCAGCAGCTTTACAGGTACCTACGAGCAGTACTTC. Translated: CASSFTGTYEQYF. Variable domain in full (rest from reference TRBV5-1 and TRBJ2-7): KAGVTQTPRYLIKTRGQQVTLSCSPISGHRSVSWYQQTPGQGLQFLFEYFSETQRNKGNFPGRFSGRQFSNSRSEMNVSTLELGDSALYLCASSFTGTYEQYFGPGTRLTVT.

This clone appeared once. The rearrangement uses TRBV2 and TRBJ1-4; D perhaps matches TRBD1 (6 bases). Trimming cost V 7 bases and J 8 bases, with 20 bases left between them. The length of the CDR3 is 15 residues. From germline, CDR1 is SNHLY and CDR2 FYNNEI. Here the CDR3 reads CASNPNRVGYEKLFF. Here the CDR3 DNA reads TGTGCCAGCAACCCCAACAGGGTCGGGTACGAAAAACTGTTTTTT.

Comment on this clone: This same CDR3 is encoded by further DNA sequences in the sample. The chain combines TRBV7-2 with TRBJ2-2; 8 positions match TRBD2. The CDR3 contains 16 residues. Germline V gives CDR1 SGHTA, CDR2 FQGNSA. V gave up 0 bases and J gave up 1 base; unmatched junction bases: 1. The CDR3 region has the DNA TGTGCCAGCAGCTTAGCTCTAGCGGGGAACACCGGGGAGCTGTTTTTT. This sequence encodes CASSLALAGNTGELFF.

This chain connects TRBV7-2 to TRBJ2-7; tentatively, D is TRBD2 (5 bases). Germline-derived CDR1 and CDR2 are SGHTA and FQGNSA. Trimming left V 1 base short and J 3 bases short, with 16 bases between. This CDR3 is built from 16 residues. The CDR3 region is CASSLGGSVTIYEQYF. The DNA of the CDR3 is TGTGCCAGCAGCTTAGGCGGGTCAGTAACAATCTACGAGCAGTACTTC.

This clone rates as medium-sized (0.01 to 0.1%). The chain links TRBV7-3 to TRBJ1-2, with D possibly matching TRBD1 (6 bases). Trimming stripped 2 bases from V and 7 bases from J, with 11 bases between. CDR3 length equals 13 residues. Germline assignment: CDR1 SGHTA and CDR2 FQGTGA. CDR3 in amino acids: CASSLDPGAGYTF. The CDR3 nucleotides are TGTGCCAGCAGCTTAGATCCAGGGGCTGGCTACACCTTC.

This sequence joins TRBV5-6 and TRBJ2-3; TRBD2 matches 10 bases. The CDR3 is made up of 15 amino acids. The V segment lost 4 bases and the J segment 4 bases; nucleotides outside the gene matches: 6. CDR1 SGHDT and CDR2 YYEEEE come from the germline V gene. DNA for the CDR3: TGTGCCAGCAGCCCGCTAGCGGGAGTGTCAGATACGCAGTATTTT. Translating gives CASSPLAGVSDTQYF.

This clone appeared a single time. The chain is built from TRBV14 and TRBJ1-1; unclear D gene. V lost 4 bases, J lost 12 bases, and 18 bases lay in between. The CDR3 covers 13 residues. Germline CDR1 SGHDN, CDR2 FVKESK. CDR3 nucleotide sequence: TGTGCCAGCAGCCCCCGACCGGCCTGGGAGACTTTCTTT. It encodes CASSPRPAWETFF.

The chain uses TRBV2 and TRBJ2-4; D may match TRBD1 or TRBD2 (6 bases each). The CDR3 loop spans 16 amino acids. Trimming removed 2 bases from V and 2 bases from J, with 13 bases in between. CDR1 and CDR2 (germline): SNHLY, FYNNEI. This chain's CDR3 is CASSEWGAPSKNIQYF. The CDR3 region has the DNA TGTGCCAGCAGTGAATGGGGGGCGCCTTCCAAAAACATTCAGTACTTC.

Concerning this clone itself: Within the sample, other DNA sequences also encode this same CDR3. The gene calls are TRBV5-1 and TRBJ2-1, with 8 bases fitting TRBD2. Germline V gene sequence: CDR1 SGHRS, CDR2 YFSETQ. The CDR3 extends over 17 amino acids. The V gene end was trimmed by 0 bases and the J gene end by 0 bases; junction bases not matched to a gene: 5. CDR3 loop: CASSLEGGGPSYNEQFF. The CDR3 nucleotides are TGCGCCAGCAGCTTGGAAGGCGGGGGGCCCTCCTACAATGAGCAGTTCTTC.

CDR3 protein: CASILSRIPNSPLHF. The CDR3 DNA follows: TGTGCCAGCATTCTATCTCGGATCCCGAATTCACCCCTCCACTTT. V and J are TRBV6-1 and TRBJ1-6; D is ambiguous. Trimming took 7 bases from V and 7 from J, leaving 17 bases between them. The CDR3 spans 15 residues. Per germline, CDR1 MNHNS and CDR2 SASEGT.

The chain recombines TRBV15 with TRBJ1-1; unclear D gene. This CDR3 has 14 residues. The V gene's germline CDR1 is LNHNV and CDR2 YYDKDF (reference sequence). V lost 3 bases, J lost 1 base, and 9 bases lay in between. The chain's CDR3 is CATSRERRNTEAFF. For the CDR3, the DNA is TGTGCCACCAGCAGGGAGCGGCGGAACACTGAAGCTTTCTTT. Full variable domain (remainder filled in from reference TRBV15 and TRBJ1-1): DAMVIQNPRYQVTQFGKPVTLSCSQTLNHNVMYWYQQKSSQAPKLLFHYYDKDFNNEADTPDNFQSRRPNTSFCFLDIRSPGLGDTAMYLCATSRERRNTEAFFGQGTRLTVV.

V is TRBV19 and J is TRBJ2-5; 11 bases are shared with TRBD2. This CDR3 region has 14 residues. Germline CDR1 and CDR2: LNHDA and SQIVND (reference sequence). Trimming removed 4 bases from V and 3 bases from J; junction bases left unmatched: 1. CDR3 sequence reads: CASSTGLAEETQYF. CDR3 nucleotides: TGTGCCAGTAGTACGGGACTAGCGGAAGAGACCCAGTACTTC.

This clone was counted a single time. The chain links TRBV5-1 to TRBJ1-3; no clear D. Deletions cut 0 bases from V and 4 bases from J, with 8 bases between. CDR3 length: 14 residues. Germline-derived CDR1 and CDR2 are SGHRS and YFSETQ. The CDR3 DNA follows: TGCGCCAGCAGCTTGGACGGGTCCGGAAACACCATATATTTT. It specifies CASSLDGSGNTIYF.

The J gene is TRBJ1-1, the V gene TRBV6-5; tentative D call: TRBD1 (5 bases). This CDR3 comprises 14 residues. V shed 6 bases and J shed 3 bases, with 14 bases lying between them. Looked up from germline, CDR1 is MNHEY and CDR2 is SVGAGI. The CDR3 is CASRPLGGDTEAFF. The CDR3 DNA sequence: TGTGCCAGCAGACCTCTGGGGGGGGACACTGAAGCTTTCTTT.

This rearrangement joins TRBV9 to TRBJ2-3; possibly TRBD1 or TRBD2 for D (6 bases each). This CDR3 contains 15 residues. Germline loops: CDR1 SGDLS, CDR2 YYNGEE. V lost 0 bases and J lost 3, with 11 bases in between. The CDR3 protein is CASSVGGGQTDTQYF. The CDR3 DNA reads TGTGCCAGCAGCGTAGGAGGGGGGCAAACAGATACGCAGTATTTT.

This rearrangement joins TRBV2 to TRBJ1-1, with 8 bases that match TRBD1. The V and J ends lost 6 bases and 0 bases, in that order; junction bases with no gene match: 12. Germline loops: CDR1 SNHLY, CDR2 FYNNEI. This CDR3 comprises 17 residues. The CDR3 spells CASRSRTGRELNTEAFF. For the CDR3, the DNA is TGTGCCAGCAGGTCCAGGACAGGGAGAGAATTGAACACTGAAGCTTTCTTT.

The V gene is TRBV10-2, the J gene TRBJ2-1, with D tentatively TRBD2 (6 bases). V was trimmed by 4 bases and J by 5 bases, leaving 12 bases between them. The CDR3 runs 14 residues. CDR1 and CDR2 (germline): WSHSY, SAAADI. Here the CDR3 reads CASSAAGPNNEQFF. In DNA form, the CDR3 reads TGCGCCAGCAGTGCCGCGGGACCAAACAATGAGCAGTTCTTC.

The table lists this clone with a few counts. The chain is built from TRBV5-3 and TRBJ1-5; D is possibly TRBD1 (6 bases). TRBV5-3 is designated an ORF whose function remains uncertain. The CDR3 extends over 19 amino acids. V lost 0 bases and J 5 bases, leaving 24 bases between the germline ends. The CDR3 DNA reads as TGTGCCAGAAGCTTGGCGGGTAAGTGTTTAACAGGGTGCGATCAGCCCCAGCATTTT. Protein: CARSLAGKCLTGCDQPQHF.

The chain uses TRBV5-1 and TRBJ1-3; D gene unclear. V shed 4 bases and J shed 5 bases, with 13 bases lying between them. The CDR3 runs 14 residues. Germline loops: CDR1 SGHRS, CDR2 YFSETQ. The CDR3 region is CASSPAWDRNTIYF. CDR3 DNA sequence: TGCGCCAGCAGCCCTGCTTGGGATCGAAACACCATATATTTT.